The T cell receptor beta chain under discussion was sequenced for a study of spatial heterogeneity in lung cancer. TCRdb used MiXCR to reprocess the 5' RACE reads, holding one entry per CDR3 protein. The sample shows about 20,000 distinct CDR3 sequences, 5.7% of them seen only once. Study-level points and caveats: Quantities of ubiquitous and regional expanded TCRs paralleled ubiquitous and regional nonsynonymous mutations, respectively. Tracking of tumor mutation counts was seen in expanded intratumoral alpha and beta TCR counts.

Time point here: sample taken at primary tumor resection. This clonotype was observed a handful of times. No antigen is known for it. Germline CDR1 SEHNR, CDR2 FQNEAQ (reference sequence). This CDR3 region has 14 residues. V shed 3 bases and J shed 1 base, with 6 bases lying between them. The TCR was taken from a female donor with early-stage non-small cell lung cancer. The chain couples TRBV7-9 to TRBJ2-2; D unresolved. Material: lung tumor tissue, obtained at surgery. CDR3 coding DNA: TGTGCCAGCAGCTTGAGAGGGAACACCGGGGAGCTGTTTTTT. Protein: CASSLRGNTGELFF.